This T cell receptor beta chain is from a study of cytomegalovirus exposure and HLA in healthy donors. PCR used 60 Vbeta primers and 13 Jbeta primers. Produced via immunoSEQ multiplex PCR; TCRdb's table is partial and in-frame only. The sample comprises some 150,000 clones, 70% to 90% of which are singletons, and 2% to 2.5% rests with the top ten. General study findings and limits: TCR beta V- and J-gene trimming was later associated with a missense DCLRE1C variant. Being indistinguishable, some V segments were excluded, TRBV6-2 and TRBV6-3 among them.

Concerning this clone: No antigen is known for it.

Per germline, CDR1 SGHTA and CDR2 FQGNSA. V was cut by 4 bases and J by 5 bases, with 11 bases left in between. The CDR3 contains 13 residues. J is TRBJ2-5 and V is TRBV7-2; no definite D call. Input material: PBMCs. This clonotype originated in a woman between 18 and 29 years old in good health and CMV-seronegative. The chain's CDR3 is CASSSNSGETQYF. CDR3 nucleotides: TGTGCCAGCAGCTCTAACTCCGGGGAGACCCAGTACTTC.